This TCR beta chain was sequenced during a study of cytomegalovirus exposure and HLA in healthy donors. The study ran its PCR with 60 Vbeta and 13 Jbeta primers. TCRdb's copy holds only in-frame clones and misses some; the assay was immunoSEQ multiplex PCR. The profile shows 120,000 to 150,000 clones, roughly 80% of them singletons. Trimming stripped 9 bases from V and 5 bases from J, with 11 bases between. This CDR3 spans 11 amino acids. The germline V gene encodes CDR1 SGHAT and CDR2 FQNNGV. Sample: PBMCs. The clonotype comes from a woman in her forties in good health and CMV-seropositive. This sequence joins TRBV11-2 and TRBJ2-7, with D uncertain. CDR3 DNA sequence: TGTGCCAGTTCGCGTCTGAACGAGCAGTACTTC. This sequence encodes CASSRLNEQYF.